This entry lists 23 T cell receptor beta chains sequenced from one sample in a study of metastatic and nonmetastatic thyroid tumors. With MiXCR, TCRdb reprocessed the PCR reads. The sample lists some 90,000 clones; around 7.8% were seen once. No treatment had been given to any patient before thyroid surgery. The sequenced sample consisted of blood. These receptor sequences come from a female donor with papillary thyroid cancer or a benign thyroid nodule (not recorded which). Some clones in this sample may be carry-over from other donors' samples.

This clone was recorded at least ten times. The same CDR3 also results from other DNA sequences found in this sample. The chain recombines TRBV5-6 with TRBJ2-7; 9 nucleotides match TRBD1. V lost 5 bases, J lost 3 bases, and 6 bases stayed unmatched. The V gene's germline CDR1 is SGHDT and CDR2 YYEEEE. The CDR3 consists of 14 residues. The CDR3 sequence is CASSYPGQGYEQYF. DNA for the CDR3: TGTGCCAGCAGTTACCCGGGACAGGGCTACGAGCAGTACTTC.

This clone was detected many times. This chain connects TRBV11-1 to TRBJ2-3; 11 bases are a match to TRBD2. V dropped 4 bases and J dropped 2; count of bases not matched to a gene: 2. This CDR3 has 15 amino acids. The V gene's germline CDR1 is SGHAT and CDR2 FQDESV (reference sequence). CDR3 in DNA: TGTGCCAGCAGCTCGGGACTAGCGGACACAGATACGCAGTATTTT. It yields the protein CASSSGLADTDTQYF.

This chain joins TRBV18 and TRBJ2-7; D gene uncertain. V lost 1 base, J lost 2 bases, and 3 bases lay in between. CDR1 and CDR2 (germline): KGHSH, LQKENI. The CDR3 contains 12 residues. CDR3 nucleotide sequence: TGTGCCAGCTCACCACGAGCCTACGAGCAGTACTTC. It codes for CASSPRAYEQYF.

The genes are TRBV3-1 and TRBJ2-1, with 9 positions matching TRBD2. This CDR3 contains 15 residues. Germline loops: CDR1 LGHDT, CDR2 YNNKEL (reference sequence). V was pared by 1 base and J by 4 bases, with 2 bases of the junction left unmatched. Here the CDR3 reads CASSQGGGAYNEQFF. The CDR3, as DNA: TGTGCCAGCAGCCAAGGCGGGGGGGCTTACAATGAGCAGTTCTTC.

Comment on this clone: With a much larger clone just one base away, this may be a read error. The chain joins TRBV18 to TRBJ2-6; D is possibly TRBD1 or TRBD2 (5 bases each). Deletions cut 0 bases from V and 8 bases from J, with 17 bases between. The germline CDR1 and CDR2 sequences are KGHSH and LQKENI. The CDR3 runs to 17 residues. The CDR3 protein is CASSPPGSGLSSNVLTF. CDR3 sequence (DNA): TGTGCCAGCTCACCACCAGGGTCGGGGCTTTCTTCCAACGTCCTGACTTTC.

This clone was seen ten or more times. The V and J genes are TRBV3-1 and TRBJ2-7; 9 bases are a match to TRBD1. The CDR3 loop spans 14 amino acids. Germline CDR1 LGHDT, CDR2 YNNKEL (reference sequence). Trimming cost V 3 bases and J 3 bases; bases outside gene matches: 3. The CDR3 DNA sequence: TGTGCCAGCAGCCAGGGACAGGGTCTCTACGAGCAGTACTTC. Translating gives CASSQGQGLYEQYF.

This clone was seen many times. The rearrangement joins TRBV20-1 to TRBJ2-2; the D gene is possibly TRBD2 (6 bases). V lost 5 bases and J 6 bases, leaving 19 bases between the germline ends. The CDR3 contains 15 residues. In germline, CDR1 is DFQATT, CDR2 SNEGSKA (reference sequence). CDR3 sequence: CSADPEGNTAGELFF. The CDR3 DNA reads TGCAGTGCTGACCCGGAGGGCAACACAGCCGGGGAGCTGTTTTTT.

Worth noting for this clone: Being one base from a much bigger clone, this may be a read error. The rearrangement joins TRBV6-1 to TRBJ2-4; 11 nucleotides align to TRBD2. Germline-derived CDR1 and CDR2 are MNHNS and SASEGT. The CDR3 length is 17 residues. The CDR3: CASSRNSGGAAKNIKYF. Written as DNA, the CDR3 is TGTGCCAGCAGTAGGAATAGCGGGGGGGCGGCCAAAAACATTAAGTACTTC.

This clone was picked up many times. This chain connects TRBV7-9 to TRBJ2-1; perhaps D is TRBD1 or TRBD2 (6 bases each). The germline V gene has CDR1 SEHNR and CDR2 FQNEAQ (reference sequence). CDR3 length: 16 residues. V was cut by 1 base and J by 4 bases, with 14 bases left in between. The CDR3 region has the DNA TGTGCCAGCAGCTTAGGAGGTGGGGGGCGTTACAATGAGCAGTTCTTC. Residues: CASSLGGGGRYNEQFF.

This clone was recorded at least ten times. The V call is TRBV10-2, the J call TRBJ1-1; D might be TRBD1 (6 bases). Trimming stripped 3 bases from V and 5 bases from J, with 19 bases between. The CDR3 runs 16 residues. Germline values: CDR1 WSHSY, CDR2 SAAADI. As DNA, the CDR3 is TGCGCCAGCAGTGATTGGGACAACCTTGGGTGGACTGAAGCTTTCTTT. Residues: CASSDWDNLGWTEAFF.

This clone has a count of ten or more. The V call is TRBV7-2, the J call TRBJ2-1; 11 positions match TRBD2. The CDR3 spans 16 residues. The V gene's germline CDR1 is SGHTA and CDR2 FQGNSA. V shed 4 bases, J shed 7 bases, and the junction held 9 bases outside the gene matches. The CDR3 DNA is TGTGCCAGCAGCTCCTTAGCGGGGGGGCTATCTAATGAGCAGTTCTTC. Translating it yields CASSSLAGGLSNEQFF.

In its sample, this clone was seen a few times. Just one base apart from a much larger clone, this may be a read error. The chain combines TRBV15 with TRBJ2-1; D is uncertain. CDR1 and CDR2 (germline): LNHNV, YYDKDF (reference sequence). This CDR3 comprises 14 residues. V lost 3 bases to trimming and J lost 4 bases, with 10 bases between them. CDR3 in amino acids: CATSSVGSYNEQFF. The CDR3 DNA reads as TGTGCCACCAGCAGTGTAGGGTCTTACAATGAGCAGTTCTTC.

This clone has at least ten counts. The rearrangement uses TRBV10-3 and TRBJ2-7; no firm D call. With 3 bases removed from V and 7 bases from J, the gap between germline ends came to 13 bases. The germline CDR1 and CDR2 sequences are ENHRY and SYGVKD. CDR3 length: 13 residues. The CDR3 DNA reads as TGTGCCATCAGTGACGAGCCGGGTCGGGAGCAGTACTTC. Translated, it gives CAISDEPGREQYF.

This clone came up many times. This chain links TRBV28 with TRBJ1-3; D is possibly TRBD1 (5 bases). The V gene's germline CDR1 is MDHEN and CDR2 SYDVKM. The V and J ends lost 5 bases and 3 bases respectively, with 11 bases between them. The CDR3 contains 14 residues. CDR3 coding DNA: TGTGCCAGCAGTCCCCAGGGCCTTGGAAACACCATATATTTT. Encoded protein: CASSPQGLGNTIYF.

Many counts were recorded for this clone. The V gene is TRBV7-2, the J gene TRBJ2-1, with D unclear. The CDR3 is 10 residues long. Trimming removed 4 bases from V and 6 bases from J, with 1 base in between. Germline CDR1 is SGHTA and CDR2 is FQGNSA. The CDR3 nucleotides are TGTGCCAGCAGCTCCAATGAGCAGTTCTTC. Amino acids: CASSSNEQFF.

In its sample, this clone was seen many times. The chain has TRBV9 and TRBJ2-1; perhaps D is TRBD1 or TRBD2 (5 bases each). V was trimmed by 4 bases and J by 0 bases, leaving 14 bases between them. Germline V lookup: CDR1 SGDLS, CDR2 YYNGEE. The CDR3 is 16 amino acids. The CDR3 nucleotides read TGTGCCAGCAGCCCCACGGGACGGAGCTCCTACAATGAGCAGTTCTTC. Its translation is CASSPTGRSSYNEQFF.

This clone was detected a few times. The V gene is TRBV2, the J gene TRBJ2-5; D gene unclear. Germline CDR1 is SNHLY and CDR2 is FYNNEI. CDR3 length: 13 amino acids. The V gene lost 6 bases and the J gene lost 0 bases, with 8 bases spanning the gap. The CDR3 region is CASSDKDQETQYF. CDR3 DNA sequence: TGTGCCAGCAGCGACAAAGACCAAGAGACCCAGTACTTC.

The genes are TRBV18 and TRBJ2-5, with D tentatively TRBD2 (6 bases). CDR1 is KGHSH, CDR2 LQKENI, per germline. V was pared by 8 bases and J by 9 bases, with 28 bases between. The CDR3 length is 16 residues. For the CDR3, the DNA is TGTGCCAGCCCAGCACTGCCCCCTCAGAAAGGGGAGGCCCAGTACTTC. Translated, it gives CASPALPPQKGEAQYF.

About this clone itself: A junction end diverges from the germline sequence, so it may reflect a read error. V and J are TRBV20-1 and TRBJ2-7; weak D call: TRBD1 (6 bases). This CDR3 spans 15 amino acids. In germline, CDR1 is DFQATT, CDR2 SNEGSKA (reference sequence). CDR3 in amino acids: CSAILPVGAGHEPYF. Written as DNA, the CDR3 is TGCAGTGCTATCCTCCCCGTGGGGGCGGGTCACGAGCCGTACTTC.

Ten or more counts support this clone. This chain connects TRBV5-1 to TRBJ1-3, with D possibly matching TRBD1 (5 bases). The CDR3 consists of 16 residues. Germline CDR1 SGHRS, CDR2 YFSETQ. V lost 0 bases, J lost 1 base, and 11 bases lay in between. The DNA for the CDR3 is TGCGCCAGCAGCTTGGTCCAGGGAGAGTCTGGAAACACCATATATTTT. Protein: CASSLVQGESGNTIYF. The full variable domain, completed using reference TRBV5-1 and TRBJ1-3, is KAGVTQTPRYLIKTRGQQVTLSCSPISGHRSVSWYQQTPGQGLQFLFEYFSETQRNKGNFPGRFSGRQFSNSRSEMNVSTLELGDSALYLCASSLVQGESGNTIYFGEGSWLTVV.

The table lists this clone with many counts. V usage is TRBV30 and J usage is TRBJ2-1, with D possibly matching TRBD2 (5 bases). Germline assignment: CDR1 GTSNPN and CDR2 SVGIG (reference sequence). Trimming took off 0 bases at V and 4 bases at J, with 13 bases between the two ends. The length of the CDR3 is 15 residues. The CDR3 protein is CAWSVPAEPYNEQFF. CDR3 nucleotide sequence: TGTGCCTGGAGTGTACCAGCGGAACCTTACAATGAGCAGTTCTTC.

This clone has at least ten counts. The V call is TRBV6-2 or TRBV6-3, the J call TRBJ2-6; D might be TRBD2 (7 bases). Germline-derived CDR1 and CDR2 are MNHEY and SVGEGT. V lost 7 bases and J 3 bases, leaving 13 bases between the germline ends. The CDR3 consists of 15 residues. The chain's CDR3 is CASTNGGLGANVLTF. CDR3 sequence (DNA): TGTGCCAGCACCAACGGGGGGCTTGGGGCCAACGTCCTGACTTTC.

This clone came up many times. V gene TRBV7-9 combines with J gene TRBJ2-3; 7 bases agree with TRBD1. The V segment lost 4 bases and the J segment 11 bases; nucleotides outside the gene matches: 12. The germline gives CDR1 SEHNR, CDR2 FQNEAQ (reference sequence). This CDR3 region has 14 residues. CDR3 sequence (DNA): TGTGCCAGCAGCTCCGTGGAGGACGGGGACAGGCAGTATTTT. Translated, it gives CASSSVEDGDRQYF. Looking up the rest from reference TRBV7-9 and TRBJ2-3 gives the full variable domain: DTGVSQNPRHKITKRGQNVTFRCDPISEHNRLYWYRQTLGQGPEFLTYFQNEAQLEKSRLLSDRFSAERPKGSFSTLEIQRTEQGDSAMYLCASSSVEDGDRQYFGPGTRLTVL.